This entry features one TCR beta chain sequence. The target antigen is unknown. This sample was included in a study of T-cell reconstitution after alpha-beta-depleted transplantation in children. Study observations and caveats: It was newly produced T cells that mostly accounted for T-cell counts and diversity one year after transplant. Expanded graft clones numbering several hundred reportedly gave rise to alpha-beta T cells about two months after transplant.

A TCRbeta library incorporating unique molecular identifiers was prepared. TCRdb reprocessed the PCR reads via MiXCR and lists one record per CDR3 protein. The sample consists of a few hundred thousand distinct CDR3 sequences, about 25% of them appearing once. This receptor was obtained from a girl aged 2-10 years with Fanconi anemia, due to receive a stem cell transplant. The starting material was PBMCs, obtained before TCRalphabeta/CD19-depleted stem cell transplant.

The DNA of the CDR3 is TGCGCCAGCAGCTTGGTTAATTATCCCCAAGAGACCCAGTACTTC. Its translation is CASSLVNYPQETQYF. The chain couples TRBV5-1 to TRBJ2-5; no clear D. CDR3 length equals 15 residues. The germline gives CDR1 SGHRS, CDR2 YFSETQ. Trimming pared 0 bases from V and 1 base from J, leaving 10 bases between.